The 4 T cell receptor beta chains below come from one sample, sequenced in a study of OX40 agonist ivuxolimab in advanced cancers. Generated by immunoSEQ multiplex PCR, the TCRdb table keeps only in-frame clones and is missing some. Of 50,000 to 65,000 clones listed, more than 80% are singletons. Material: CD4+ or CD8+ T cells sorted from blood, obtained in a trial of the OX40 agonist ivuxolimab. The receptors shown here come from an adult with an advanced solid tumor such as melanoma, head and neck, liver or kidney cancer.

The V and J genes are TRBV11-2 and TRBJ2-2, with 8 bases that match TRBD1. CDR1 is SGHAT and CDR2 is FQNNGV in the germline V gene. The CDR3 is 16 residues long. After removal of 5 bases from V and 1 base from J, the junction contained 6 bases not matched to a gene. The DNA for the CDR3 is TGTGCCAGCAGCCCTAGTGGGACAGGGAACACCGGGGAGCTGTTTTTT. This codes for CASSPSGTGNTGELFF.

This clone occurred once. The chain uses TRBV9 and TRBJ1-3; 7 positions agree with TRBD1. This CDR3 has 15 amino acids. V gave up 6 bases and J gave up 5 bases; unmatched junction bases: 11. Germline V gene data show CDR1 as SGDLS and CDR2 as YYNGEE. The CDR3 DNA sequence: TGTGCCAGCAATGCACAGGGGTCAATTAGAAACACCATATATTTT. Its translation is CASNAQGSIRNTIYF. The entire variable domain, with the rest obtained from reference TRBV9 and TRBJ1-3, is as follows: DSGVTQTPKHLITATGQRVTLRCSPRSGDLSVYWYQQSLDQGLQFLIQYYNGEERAKGNILERFSAQQFPDLHSELNLSSLELGDSALYFCASNAQGSIRNTIYFGEGSWLTVV.

The chain carries TRBV5-8 and TRBJ2-7; 10 bases line up with TRBD2. Trimming at V came to 0 bases and at J to 2 bases, leaving 5 bases not matched to a gene. The V gene's germline CDR1 is SGHTS and CDR2 YDEGEE. The CDR3 has 16 residues. The CDR3 sequence is CASSLESGGAAYEQYF. The CDR3 DNA follows: TGTGCCAGCAGCTTGGAAAGCGGGGGGGCCGCCTACGAGCAGTACTTC.

This chain links TRBV5-6 with TRBJ1-6; D not certain. Trimming took off 1 base at V and 6 bases at J, with 2 bases between the two ends. The V gene's germline CDR1 is SGHDT and CDR2 YYEEEE. This CDR3 spans 12 amino acids. The CDR3: CASSLFNSPLHF. DNA for the CDR3: TGTGCCAGCAGCTTGTTTAATTCACCCCTCCACTTT.